This T cell receptor beta chain was profiled in a study of blood T cells in healthy people across ages. In the case of this clonotype: The antigen is undetermined.

CDR3 length: 14 residues. V was trimmed by 2 bases and J by 4 bases, leaving 12 bases between them. Germline loops: CDR1 SGHDT, CDR2 YYEEEE. Researchers collected 7.5 to 10 milliliters of peripheral blood from every single donor. Each sample yielded at least 5.5 micrograms of PBMC total RNA. Primed by a sample-barcoded 5' primer and a J-beta primer mix, a second PCR proceeded for roughly 6 to 12 cycles. Each of the cDNA molecules was tagged by a template-switch adaptor with 12 random nucleotides. TCRdb independently ran MiXCR on the 5' RACE reads; one entry per CDR3 protein. The table has approximately 820,000 distinct CDR3 sequences, around two fifths seen once. General observations from the study: Fewer expanded clones and more diversity marked long-lived versus aged donors.

V is TRBV5-6 and J is TRBJ2-5; perhaps TRBD1 as D (5 bases). The sequence was collected from a man aged 55 to 70 in good health. The sequenced sample was blood. In DNA form, the CDR3 reads TGTGCCAGCAGCTTCGGACATACGGGAGAGACCCAGTACTTC. Amino acid sequence: CASSFGHTGETQYF.